This T cell receptor (beta chain) appears in the sequencing data of a study of control samples from healthy donors and cancer patients (TCRdb year 2020). In regard to this clone: Its cognate antigen has yet to be identified. No much larger clone is present one base from it, and per-base qualities are unavailable.

The library was obtained by the immunoSEQ multiplex PCR assay. The table was pulled from immuneACCESS by TCRdb, which kept in-frame rearrangements only. Such tables lose some clones; where checked, under half of the loss comes from unresolved V genes, and the rest has no known cause. Within this sample are 200,000 or so clones, with around 94% of them counted one time only. About 1.6% of the sample belongs to the ten largest clones. The CDR3 numbers 13 residues from cysteine through phenylalanine. Only the CDR3 part of the read is kept: 39 bases, read in frame from the first base. CDR1 is given as SGHTA and CDR2 as FQGNSA, both from the germline V gene. V loses 3 bases, J loses 5 bases, and the germline ends lie 11 bases apart.

Sequencing was done on a sample of blood. The V and J genes are TRBV7-2 and TRBJ2-7, with the D gene call left open. This sequence originates from a middle-aged man in good health. The DNA sequence follows: TGTGCCAGCAGCTTGAGAGACCCCCACGAGCAGTACTTC. It specifies CASSLRDPHEQYF.